This is a list of T cell receptor beta chains from one sample in a study of cytomegalovirus exposure and HLA in healthy donors. TCRdb keeps only in-frame clones here, not all; method: immunoSEQ multiplex PCR. The sample records about 160,000 clones, just under 90% being singletons. Material: PBMCs. Receptors were obtained from a woman under 30 in good health and CMV-seropositive. Both conserved end residues are part of each CDR3. Each record gives: D gene, J gene, clone size, V gene, CDR3 protein, CDR3 DNA. A D gene is named only where the DNA matches it firmly. For some rows the clone size is stated as once, few or many, or as a class when expanded; others skip it.

D: NA
J: TRBJ2-7
size: once
V: TRBV7-5
CDR3: CARSLVQVYRNPYEQYF
DNA: TGTGCCAGAAGCTTAGTGCAAGTGTACAGAAACCCCTACGAGCAGTACTTC

D: TRBD1
J: TRBJ1-1
size: NA
V: TRBV5-1
CDR3: CASSHPTGGRHTEAFF
DNA: TGCGCCAGCAGCCACCCGACAGGGGGTCGGCACACTGAAGCTTTCTTT

D: TRBD1
J: TRBJ2-1
size: NA
V: TRBV5-1
CDR3: CASSFGTVNEQFF
DNA: TGCGCCAGCAGCTTCGGGACAGTTAATGAGCAGTTCTTC

D: TRBD1
J: TRBJ1-2
size: NA
V: TRBV5-1
CDR3: CASSLGDRAYGYTF
DNA: TGCGCCAGCAGCTTGGGGGACAGAGCGTATGGCTACACCTTC

D: NA
J: TRBJ1-2
size: NA
V: TRBV4-3
CDR3: CASSPGTSPNYGYTF
DNA: TGCGCCAGCAGCCCCGGGACATCTCCTAACTATGGCTACACCTTC

D: TRBD1
J: TRBJ1-5
size: NA
V: TRBV4-1
CDR3: CASSQGTGNQPQHF
DNA: TGCGCCAGCAGCCAAGGGACAGGTAATCAGCCCCAGCATTTT

D: NA
J: TRBJ2-3
size: NA
V: TRBV30
CDR3: CALTGTSTDTQYF
DNA: TGTGCCTTGACCGGGACTAGCACAGATACGCAGTATTTT

D: NA
J: TRBJ2-2
size: NA
V: TRBV2
CDR3: CASSSQDARVTGELFF
DNA: TGTGCCAGCAGCTCCCAGGACGCCAGGGTCACCGGGGAGCTGTTTTTT

D: TRBD2
J: TRBJ2-5
size: NA
V: TRBV7-2
CDR3: CASSLISQASGTGWYF
DNA: TGTGCCAGCAGCTTAATATCCCAGGCTAGCGGGACCGGGTGGTACTTC

D: TRBD2
J: TRBJ2-7
size: NA
V: TRBV7-2
CDR3: CASSLGTSGVYEQYF
DNA: TGTGCCAGCAGCTTAGGGACTAGCGGGGTCTACGAGCAGTACTTC

D: NA
J: TRBJ2-6
size: NA
V: TRBV7-9
CDR3: CASSFTGSGANVLTF
DNA: TGTGCCAGCAGCTTTACTGGCTCTGGGGCCAACGTCCTGACTTTC

D: TRBD2
J: TRBJ2-2
size: NA
V: TRBV9
CDR3: CASSPRTSGNTGELFF
DNA: TGTGCCAGCAGCCCCCGGACTAGCGGGAACACCGGGGAGCTGTTTTTT

D: NA
J: TRBJ1-2
size: NA
V: TRBV5-6
CDR3: CASSLYTTGSNYGYTF
DNA: TGTGCCAGCAGCTTGTATACAACAGGGAGTAACTATGGCTACACCTTC

D: NA
J: TRBJ2-7
size: NA
V: TRBV21-1
CDR3: CASSKAGQSYEQYF
DNA: TGTGCCAGCAGCAAAGCGGGACAGAGCTACGAGCAGTACTTC